This T cell receptor (beta chain) appears in the sequencing data of a study of control samples from healthy donors and cancer patients. Germline lookup yields CDR1 MNHEY and CDR2 SMNVEV (reference sequence). CDR3 length equals 16 residues. Trimming took 7 bases from V and 0 from J; bases not matched to a gene: 4. The repertoire was sequenced with immunoSEQ multiplex PCR; TCRdb's copy has only in-frame clones and lacks some. This table has more than 5,500 clones, around 72% appearing once. This clone was picked up a small number of times. Sequences were obtained from formalin-fixed, paraffin-embedded tissue. This clonotype was sampled from a male donor with melanoma. The chain is built from TRBV27 and TRBJ2-1, with 12 bases identical to TRBD2. CDR3 sequence (DNA): TGTGCCAGCAAACTAGCGGGAGGAAGCTCCTACAATGAGCAGTTCTTC. Residues: CASKLAGGSSYNEQFF.